A few counts support the clone carrying this TCR beta chain. What it recognizes is unknown. This specimen belongs to a study of response to subunit inactivated influenza vaccine. Study-wide results and limits: The authors offered the suggestion that each seasonal influenza vaccination recruits few new T cells.

Trimming removed 5 bases from V and 6 bases from J; junction bases left unmatched: 9. This CDR3 region has 16 residues. Germline V CDR1 and CDR2: MNHEY, SMNVEV (reference sequence). TCRdb used MiXCR to reprocess the RT-PCR reads, holding one entry per CDR3 protein. The sample lists around 750,000 distinct CDR3 sequences; about 20% were seen once. This clonotype was sampled from a man aged 45-65 years who received an inactivated influenza vaccine. The sequenced sample was PBMCs from blood, obtained roughly 5 days after vaccination. This rearrangement joins TRBV27 to TRBJ2-2, with 10 bases that match TRBD1. The CDR3 spells CASSLTGTGEAGELFF. CDR3 nucleotide sequence: TGTGCCAGCAGTCTCACCGGGACAGGGGAGGCCGGGGAGCTGTTTTTT.